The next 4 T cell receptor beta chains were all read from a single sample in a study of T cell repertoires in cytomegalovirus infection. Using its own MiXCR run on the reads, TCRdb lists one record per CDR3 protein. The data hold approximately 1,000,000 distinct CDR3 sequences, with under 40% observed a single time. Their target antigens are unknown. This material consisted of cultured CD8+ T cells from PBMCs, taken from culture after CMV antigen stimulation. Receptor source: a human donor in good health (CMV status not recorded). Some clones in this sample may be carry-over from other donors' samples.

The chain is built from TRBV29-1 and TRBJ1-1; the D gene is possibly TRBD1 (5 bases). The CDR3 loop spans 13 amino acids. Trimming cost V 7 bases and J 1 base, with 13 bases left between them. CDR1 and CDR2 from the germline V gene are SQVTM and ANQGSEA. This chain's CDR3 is CSEAGDSNTEAFF. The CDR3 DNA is TGCAGCGAGGCGGGGGACTCGAACACTGAAGCTTTCTTT.

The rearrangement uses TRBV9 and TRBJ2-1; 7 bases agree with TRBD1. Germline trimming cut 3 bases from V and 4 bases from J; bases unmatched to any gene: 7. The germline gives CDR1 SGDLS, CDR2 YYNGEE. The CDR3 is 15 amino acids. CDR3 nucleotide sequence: TGTGCCAGCAGCGAACCGGGACAGTCTTACAATGAGCAGTTCTTC. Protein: CASSEPGQSYNEQFF.

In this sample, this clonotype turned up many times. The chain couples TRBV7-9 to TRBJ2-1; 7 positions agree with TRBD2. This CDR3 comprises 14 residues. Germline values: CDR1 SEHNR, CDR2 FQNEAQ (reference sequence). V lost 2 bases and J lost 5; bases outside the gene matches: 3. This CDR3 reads CASSLTGGNNEQFF. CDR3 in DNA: TGTGCCAGCAGCTTAACGGGGGGAAACAATGAGCAGTTCTTC.

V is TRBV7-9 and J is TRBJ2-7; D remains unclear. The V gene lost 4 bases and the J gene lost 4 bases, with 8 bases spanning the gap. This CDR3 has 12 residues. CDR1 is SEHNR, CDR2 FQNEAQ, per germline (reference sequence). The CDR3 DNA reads TGTGCCAGCAGCTACGAGGTGTACGAGCAGTACGTC. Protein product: CASSYEVYEQYV.